A selection of T cell receptor beta chains follows, all from one sample in a study of CD8+CD57+ T cells in acquired aplastic anemia. TCRdb fed the reads into MiXCR, producing one record per CDR3 protein. Among 150,000 to 180,000 distinct CDR3 sequences listed, approximately 52% were seen once. Sequenced sample: sorted CD4+, CD8+, or CD8+CD57+ T cells (not recorded which) from PBMCs. These receptors were taken from a human donor with aplastic anemia. CDR3s include the opening cysteine and the closing phenylalanine or tryptophan. A D gene is named only where the DNA matches it firmly. Clone size is stated in some rows and not others, as once, few, many or a class when expanded.

d_call clone_size j_call v_call cdr3_aa cdr3_nt
NA many TRBJ2-1 TRBV2 CASPGAYNEQFF TGTGCCAGCCCAGGGGCCTACAATGAGCAGTTCTTC
NA once TRBJ1-2 TRBV2 CASPGRVYGYTF TGTGCCAGCCCCGGAAGGGTTTATGGCTACACCTTC
TRBD1 NA TRBJ1-1 TRBV29-1 CSVETTGKNTEAFF TGCAGCGTCGAAACGACAGGGAAGAACACTGAAGCTTTCTTT
NA NA TRBJ1-2 TRBV15 CATSSYSFDSLGYTF TGTGCCACCAGCAGTTACTCGTTCGACTCCCTCGGCTACACCTTC
NA NA TRBJ2-2 TRBV9 CASSVAGLVGTVELFF TGTGCCAGCAGCGTGGCGGGGCTGGTGGGAACCGTGGAGCTGTTTTTT
TRBD2 many TRBJ2-3 TRBV13 CASSSLAGAYTDTQYF TGTGCCAGCAGCTCCCTAGCGGGGGCCTACACAGATACGCAGTATTTT
TRBD2 NA TRBJ2-1 TRBV5-4 CASSSRGAQKEQFF TGTGCCAGCAGCTCGCGGGGGGCCCAGAAAGAGCAGTTCTTC
NA once TRBJ2-1 TRBV2 CASIWTGYNEQFF TGTGCCAGCATATGGACTGGCTACAATGAGCAGTTCTTC
NA many TRBJ1-5 TRBV25-1 CASSTGPNQPQHF TGTGCCAGTTCTACAGGACCCAATCAGCCCCAGCATTTT
TRBD2 NA TRBJ2-3 TRBV5-5 CASSASGRMTDTQYF TGTGCCAGCAGCGCAAGCGGGAGGATGACAGATACGCAGTATTTT
TRBD1 NA TRBJ1-1 TRBV20-1 CSANRGLNTEAFF TGCAGTGCGAACAGGGGGCTGAACACTGAAGCTTTCTTT
NA many TRBJ2-7 TRBV13 CASSYSGVSYEQYF TGTGCCAGCAGCTACTCAGGGGTCTCCTACGAGCAGTACTTC
NA many TRBJ1-2 TRBV2 CASSGPPVTF TGTGCCAGCAGCGGGCCCCCTGTCACCTTC
NA NA TRBJ1-1 TRBV7-9 CASSGDALRAFF TGTGCCAGCAGCGGGGACGCCCTGCGAGCTTTCTTT
TRBD2 NA TRBJ2-1 TRBV10-3 CAIGAIPGLAERNEQFF TGTGCCATCGGGGCAATACCGGGACTAGCGGAACGAAATGAGCAGTTCTTC
TRBD2 NA TRBJ2-1 TRBV5-1 CASSLGLADNEQFF TGCGCCAGCAGCTTGGGGCTAGCGGACAATGAGCAGTTCTTC
NA few TRBJ1-6 TRBV11-2 CASSLTGYNSPLHF TGTGCCAGCAGCCTCACAGGTTATAATTCACCCCTCCACTTT
TRBD1 many TRBJ1-5 TRBV15 CATSRPDRGLGQPQHF TGTGCCACCAGCAGACCGGACAGGGGCCTCGGTCAGCCCCAGCATTTT
TRBD1 NA TRBJ2-7 TRBV27 CASSPGTGVFLYEQYF TGTGCCAGCAGTCCAGGGACAGGGGTGTTCTTATACGAGCAGTACTTC
NA NA TRBJ2-7 TRBV25-1 CASNNGTSWEQYF TGTGCCAGCAACAACGGGACCTCGTGGGAGCAGTACTTC
NA many TRBJ2-6 TRBV9 CASSRKDGRSGANVLTF TGTGCCAGCAGCAGAAAGGACGGTCGCTCTGGGGCCAACGTCCTGACTTTC
NA NA TRBJ1-2 TRBV11-1 CASSLESSGRNGYTF TGTGCCAGCAGCCTCGAATCGTCCGGCCGAAATGGCTACACCTTC
TRBD2 NA TRBJ2-3 TRBV29-1 CSVEVGGGLTDTQYF TGCAGCGTTGAGGTTGGCGGGGGGCTTACAGATACGCAGTATTTT
TRBD2 NA TRBJ2-1 TRBV13 CASSTNVAGKLQSYNEQFF TGTGCCAGCAGCACCAACGTAGCGGGAAAGCTCCAATCCTATAATGAGCAGTTCTTC
TRBD1 few TRBJ2-2 TRBV29-1 CSVDATGGTGELFF TGCAGCGTTGATGCTACAGGGGGCACCGGGGAGCTGTTTTTT
NA few TRBJ2-2 TRBV2 CASSGGAGELFF TGTGCCAGCAGTGGGGGAGCCGGGGAGCTGTTTTTT